A single sample is the source of the 32 T cell receptor beta chains below, sequenced in a study of blood T cell repertoires in COVID-19. Using immunoSEQ multiplex PCR, the repertoire was profiled, and TCRdb retains in-frame clones only, with some absent. This sample has 70,000 to 100,000 clones, with roughly 72% found just once. Sequenced input: peripheral blood. The receptor source for this set is a woman in her sixties in a cohort sampled during active or convalescent COVID-19.

The chain has TRBV2 and TRBJ1-2, with D perhaps matching TRBD1 (5 bases). Germline values: CDR1 SNHLY, CDR2 FYNNEI. This CDR3 region has 16 residues. Between the trimmed V and J ends, which lost 2 bases and 5 bases, there was a span of 18 bases. The CDR3 here is CASSETGRRGNYGYTF. The CDR3 DNA sequence: TGTGCCAGCAGTGAAACAGGACGGAGGGGTAATTATGGCTACACCTTC.

V is TRBV5-1 and J is TRBJ1-4; D is possibly TRBD1 (5 bases). Trimming shortened V by 0 bases and J by 4 bases, and 10 bases separated the two germline ends. Germline-derived CDR1 and CDR2 are SGHRS and YFSETQ. The CDR3 spans 15 residues. CDR3 sequence reads: CASSLDGGHNEKLFF. CDR3 sequence (DNA): TGCGCCAGCAGCTTGGACGGGGGTCATAATGAAAAACTGTTTTTT.

The V and J genes are TRBV6-5 and TRBJ1-2; D uncertain. CDR1 and CDR2 (germline): MNHEY, SVGAGI. The CDR3 runs to 13 residues. V was pared by 1 base and J by 6 bases, with 9 bases between. The DNA of the CDR3 is TGTGCCAGCAGTTACTACAAGTCTCATGGCTACACCTTC. Amino acids: CASSYYKSHGYTF.

The chain is built from TRBV6-5 and TRBJ1-4, with D perhaps matching TRBD1 (5 bases). From germline, CDR1 is MNHEY and CDR2 SVGAGI. The CDR3 totals 13 residues. Trimming took off 2 bases at V and 10 bases at J, with 11 bases between the two ends. CDR3 DNA: TGTGCCAGCAGTTACGACGTGGGGGGAAAACTGTTTTTT. Its translation: CASSYDVGGKLFF.

This clone qualifies as large. This chain connects TRBV4-1 to TRBJ2-7; 12 bases agree with TRBD2. V lost 3 bases to trimming and J lost 2 bases; unmatched junction nucleotides: 8. In germline, CDR1 is MGHRA, CDR2 YSYEKL. This CDR3 comprises 17 residues. CDR3 sequence (DNA): TGCGCCAGCAGCCACTCAGGACTAGCGGGGACCCCCTACGAGCAGTACTTC. It translates to CASSHSGLAGTPYEQYF.

V usage is TRBV6-6 and J usage is TRBJ1-2; D unresolved. Germline CDR1 is MNHNY and CDR2 is SVGAGI (reference sequence). Trimming pared 2 bases from V and 4 bases from J, leaving 8 bases between. The CDR3 has 13 amino acids. The CDR3 protein is CASSYKQSYGYTF. The CDR3 bases are TGTGCCAGCAGTTACAAACAGAGCTATGGCTACACCTTC.

V usage is TRBV6-5 and J usage is TRBJ1-1; no firm D call. CDR3 size: 16 residues. Germline-derived CDR1 and CDR2 are MNHEY and SVGAGI. V lost 4 bases to trimming and J lost 0 bases, with 15 bases between them. CDR3 in DNA: TGTGCCAGCAGTTCGAACCCGTCCAGTTTGAACACTGAAGCTTTCTTT. This gives the protein CASSSNPSSLNTEAFF.

This clone was recorded a few times. The CDR3 region has the DNA TGCGCCAGCAGCCGGGACAGCTCTAACTATGGCTACACCTTC. It yields the protein CASSRDSSNYGYTF. V gene TRBV5-1 combines with J gene TRBJ1-2; 7 nucleotides align to TRBD1. J was trimmed by 0 bases and V by 4 bases; bases with no gene match: 3. This CDR3 contains 14 residues. Looked up from germline, CDR1 is SGHRS and CDR2 is YFSETQ.

This chain links TRBV19 with TRBJ2-2; 9 nucleotides agree with TRBD2. The CDR3 runs to 15 residues. Germline loops: CDR1 LNHDA, CDR2 SQIVND (reference sequence). V lost 2 bases to trimming and J lost 6 bases; unmatched junction nucleotides: 4. CDR3 bases: TGTGCCAGTAGTATAATAGCGGGGGATTCCGGGGAGCTGTTTTTT. Translating gives CASSIIAGDSGELFF.

The V and J genes are TRBV5-4 and TRBJ2-5, with 14 bases fitting TRBD2. V shed 4 bases, J shed 4 bases, and the junction held 6 bases outside the gene matches. Germline-derived CDR1 and CDR2 are SGHNT and YYREEE (reference sequence). The CDR3 is 16 residues long. Here the CDR3 reads CASSQTSGGAGETQYF. The CDR3 DNA reads TGTGCCAGCAGCCAGACTAGCGGGGGGGCAGGAGAGACCCAGTACTTC.

The chain joins TRBV3-1 (or the pseudogene TRBV3-2) to TRBJ1-6; TRBD1 is a possible D gene (6 bases). The germline V gene has CDR1 LGHDT and CDR2 YNNKEL (reference sequence). The CDR3 is made up of 18 amino acids. Trimming took 5 bases from V and 7 from J, leaving 24 bases between them. The DNA of the CDR3 is TGTGCCAGCAGCGTCAGGGGTCCCATTTCATACATCAATTCACCCCTCCACTTT. Translated, it gives CASSVRGPISYINSPLHF.

This clone has just a few counts. This chain links TRBV2 with TRBJ1-3; weak D call: TRBD1 (5 bases). The CDR3 runs 15 residues. Germline loops: CDR1 SNHLY, CDR2 FYNNEI. V gave up 4 bases and J gave up 0 bases, with 10 bases separating them. CDR3 in amino acids: CASSVRQSSGNTIYF. In DNA form, the CDR3 reads TGTGCCAGCAGTGTACGACAGTCCTCTGGAAACACCATATATTTT.

V is TRBV6-5 and J is TRBJ2-3; 9 nucleotides match TRBD2. Trimming took 2 bases from V and 2 from J; bases not matched to a gene: 5. From germline, CDR1 is MNHEY and CDR2 SVGAGI. The CDR3 extends over 16 amino acids. For the CDR3, the DNA is TGTGCCAGCAGTTACAGCCTAGCGGGGTACACAGATACGCAGTATTTT. This encodes CASSYSLAGYTDTQYF.

This clone was recorded a few times. The chain combines TRBV6-4 with TRBJ1-6; tentatively, D is TRBD1 (6 bases). CDR3 size: 15 residues. Germline V CDR1 and CDR2: MRHNA, SNTAGT. Trimming cost V 6 bases and J 3 bases, with 12 bases left between them. The CDR3 here is CASRAGDVYNSPLHF. CDR3 in DNA: TGTGCCAGCAGGGCAGGGGATGTCTATAATTCACCCCTCCACTTT.

V is TRBV7-8 and J is TRBJ1-2, with D uncertain. Deletions cut 3 bases from V and 1 base from J, with 6 bases between. This CDR3 has 13 residues. CDR1 and CDR2 (germline): SGHVS, FQNEAQ. This CDR3 is CASSFEDNYGYTF. In nucleotides, the CDR3 is TGTGCCAGCAGCTTTGAGGATAACTATGGCTACACCTTC.

The chain has TRBV18 and TRBJ2-7; 9 nucleotides align to TRBD2. The CDR3 covers 16 residues. Trimming at V came to 3 bases and at J to 3 bases, leaving 9 bases not matched to a gene. Germline V gene lookup returns CDR1 KGHSH and CDR2 LQKENI. The CDR3: CASSPLRQAGGYEQYF. CDR3 DNA sequence: TGTGCCAGCTCACCCCTCAGGCAAGCGGGGGGCTACGAGCAGTACTTC.

This clone came up a few times. The V and J genes are TRBV19 and TRBJ2-4; 12 bases match TRBD2. The length of the CDR3 is 15 residues. The germline V gene encodes CDR1 LNHDA and CDR2 SQIVND (reference sequence). Trimming took 4 bases from V and 6 from J; bases not matched to a gene: 4. Here the CDR3 DNA reads TGTGCCAGTAGTACTAGCGGGGGGGCAGGAAACATTCAGTACTTC. This codes for CASSTSGGAGNIQYF.

The CDR3 sequence: CASSQGGGGGLQETQYF. The CDR3 DNA sequence: TGTGCCAGCAGCCAAGGGGGTGGCGGGGGGCTCCAAGAGACCCAGTACTTC. This chain connects TRBV3-1 (or the pseudogene TRBV3-2) to TRBJ2-5; 8 nucleotides line up with TRBD2. The CDR3 runs 17 residues. Germline CDR1 reads LGHDT; CDR2 reads YNNKEL (reference sequence). V lost 1 base, J lost 1 base, and 8 bases stayed unmatched.

The chain uses TRBV5-1 and TRBJ2-3; D perhaps matches TRBD1 (5 bases). CDR1 is SGHRS and CDR2 is YFSETQ in the germline V gene. V was cut by 2 bases and J by 6 bases, with 16 bases left in between. CDR3 length: 15 amino acids. DNA for the CDR3: TGCGCCAGCAGCTTTTATGGCAGGGTGGAGGATACGCAGTATTTT. It encodes CASSFYGRVEDTQYF.

The chain has TRBV7-9 and TRBJ2-2, with D maybe TRBD2 (6 bases). V was shortened by 5 bases and J by 7 bases, with 20 bases between the two germline ends. The germline V gene has CDR1 SEHNR and CDR2 FQNEAQ (reference sequence). CDR3 size: 16 residues. CDR3 bases: TGTGCCAGCAGCCGAAAAATCCCGACGGGGGACGGGGAGCTGTTTTTT. Translating gives CASSRKIPTGDGELFF. The full variable domain, completed using reference TRBV7-9 and TRBJ2-2, is DTGVSQNPRHKITKRGQNVTFRCDPISEHNRLYWYRQTLGQGPEFLTYFQNEAQLEKSRLLSDRFSAERPKGSFSTLEIQRTEQGDSAMYLCASSRKIPTGDGELFFGEGSRLTVL.

The chain joins TRBV7-3 to TRBJ1-6, with D hard to call. CDR3 length equals 14 residues. Trimming removed 6 bases from V and 4 bases from J, with 10 bases in between. The germline CDR1 and CDR2 sequences are SGHTA and FQGTGA. In nucleotides, the CDR3 is TGTGCCAGCAGTTCCGACGGGTATAATTCACCCCTCCACTTT. This gives the protein CASSSDGYNSPLHF.

This clone occurred once. The chain uses TRBV28 and TRBJ1-2; D call uncertain. From germline, CDR1 is MDHEN and CDR2 SYDVKM. Trimming shortened V by 1 base and J by 2 bases, and 8 bases separated the two germline ends. The CDR3 length is 14 residues. This CDR3 reads CASSLLVRNYGYTF. CDR3 nucleotide sequence: TGTGCCAGCAGTTTATTAGTCCGAAACTATGGCTACACCTTC.

The J gene is TRBJ1-5, the V gene TRBV6-6, with D perhaps matching TRBD1 (6 bases). CDR3 length equals 14 residues. The germline gives CDR1 MNHNY, CDR2 SVGAGI (reference sequence). Trimming took 2 bases from V and 4 from J, leaving 9 bases between them. The CDR3: CASSYVQGNQPQHF. CDR3 nucleotide sequence: TGTGCCAGCAGTTACGTCCAGGGGAATCAGCCCCAGCATTTT.

As regards this clone: The junction differs from germline at one of its ends, possibly a read error. This chain connects TRBV13 to TRBJ2-7; 7 bases are shared with TRBD2. Germline assignment: CDR1 PRHDT and CDR2 FYEKMQ (reference sequence). The CDR3 sequence is 13 residues long. The chain's CDR3 is CASSSKRLAPRHF. The CDR3 nucleotides read TGTGCCAGCAGCTCTAAACGACTAGCCCCCAGGCACTTC. Supplemented by reference TRBV13 and TRBJ2-7, the full variable domain reads AAGVIQSPRHLIKEKRETATLKCYPIPRHDTVYWYQQGPGQDPQFLISFYEKMQSDKGSIPDRFSAQQFSDYHSELNMSSLELGDSALYFCASSSKRLAPRHFGPGTRLTVT.

This chain links TRBV10-3 with TRBJ1-4, with D possibly matching TRBD1 (6 bases). With 2 bases removed from V and 12 bases from J, the gap between germline ends came to 28 bases. Germline CDR1 and CDR2: ENHRY and SYGVKD. This CDR3 region has 18 residues. The CDR3 DNA is TGTGCCATCAGTGAGAACAGTAAATTACAGGGCCTCCCAATCGAACTGTTTTTT. This encodes CAISENSKLQGLPIELFF.

V gene TRBV4-2 combines with J gene TRBJ1-6; 8 bases map to TRBD1. With 0 bases clipped from V and 1 base from J, the junction kept 2 bases outside the gene matches. The CDR3 is made up of 17 amino acids. From germline, CDR1 is LGHNA and CDR2 YNFKEQ. CDR3 residues: CASSQEGTGSYNSPLHF. For the CDR3, the DNA is TGTGCCAGCAGCCAAGAAGGGACAGGTTCCTATAATTCACCCCTCCACTTT.

The rearrangement joins TRBV11-3 to TRBJ2-1; 11 positions agree with TRBD1. After removal of 4 bases from V and 6 bases from J, the junction contained 5 bases not matched to a gene. Germline assignment: CDR1 SGHNT and CDR2 YENEEA. The CDR3 sequence is 15 residues long. The CDR3, as DNA: TGTGCCAGCAGCTGGACAGGGGGCGTAGGCAATGAGCAGTTCTTC. This gives the protein CASSWTGGVGNEQFF.

V gene TRBV4-1 combines with J gene TRBJ2-5; D may be TRBD2 (6 bases). The CDR3 loop spans 16 amino acids. Trimming left V 3 bases short and J 1 base short, with 15 bases between. Germline-derived CDR1 and CDR2 are MGHRA and YSYEKL. The DNA for the CDR3 is TGCGCCAGCAGCCATCCCTCGGGACTGGTCCAAGAGACCCAGTACTTC. It translates to CASSHPSGLVQETQYF.

This clone was detected once. This sequence joins TRBV6-2 or TRBV6-3 and TRBJ2-2; D gene ambiguous. CDR3 size: 14 residues. Germline V lookup: CDR1 MNHEY, CDR2 SVGEGT. V dropped 3 bases and J dropped 1 base, with 6 bases sitting between them. The CDR3 here is CASSYSLNTGELFF. The CDR3 DNA reads TGTGCCAGCAGTTATAGTTTGAACACCGGGGAGCTGTTTTTT.

This chain joins TRBV7-9 and TRBJ1-2; 8 bases agree with TRBD1. This CDR3 spans 14 amino acids. Germline assignment: CDR1 SEHNR and CDR2 FQNEAQ (reference sequence). V dropped 3 bases and J dropped 4; count of bases not matched to a gene: 4. The CDR3 loop is CASSFSGGVYGYTF. CDR3 sequence (DNA): TGTGCCAGCAGCTTCTCAGGGGGCGTCTATGGCTACACCTTC.

V and J are TRBV6-5 and TRBJ1-1; weak D call: TRBD1 (6 bases). Trimming removed 7 bases at V and 2 bases at J, with 14 bases between. CDR3 length: 14 residues. CDR1 MNHEY and CDR2 SVGAGI come from the germline V gene. DNA for the CDR3: TGTGCCAGCAATTATGGGGGGGCCAACACTGAAGCTTTCTTT. This gives the protein CASNYGGANTEAFF.

The chain couples TRBV11-2 to TRBJ1-1, with 7 positions matching TRBD1. Germline V lookup: CDR1 SGHAT, CDR2 FQNNGV. This CDR3 region has 14 residues. V trimming: 5 bases; J trimming: 1 base; junction bases outside the gene matches: 4. The CDR3 reads CASSRGGSNTEAFF. The CDR3 bases are TGTGCCAGCAGCCGAGGGGGCTCGAACACTGAAGCTTTCTTT.